This T cell receptor beta chain was captured by sequencing in a study of shared clonotypes between healthy human individuals. Across the whole study: The study enrolled a couple of women and a few men aged 18 to 49.

V was cut by 2 bases and J by 9 bases, with 12 bases left in between. The CDR3 sequence is 12 residues long. CDR1 and CDR2 (germline): GTSNPN, SVGIG (reference sequence). The authors loaded about 200 ng DNA, around 30,000 T cell genomes, into sorted-subset replicate PCRs. This table comes from immunoSEQ multiplex PCR, and its TCRdb copy is limited to in-frame clones, with some not included. Found here are more than 2 million clones, around 93% of them singletons; the top ten hold 1.5% to 2%. In the case of this clone: Its antigen remains unknown.

Study findings and constraints: Only a few donors were included, so the genetic and exposure-history diversity represented was limited. Researchers found naive subsets generally carried larger estimated richness than memory subsets.

Cells designated naive CD8 were CD45RO-negative and were positively selected for CCR7, with terminally differentiated effector memory CD45RA+ cells excluded. V usage is TRBV30 and J usage is TRBJ2-3, with D unclear. Sequenced input: naive CD8+ T cells from PBMCs. This clonotype was sampled from a man between 18 and 29 years old in good health. Some clones in this sample may be carry-over from other donors' samples. CDR3 nucleotide sequence: TGTGCCTGGAGTCCCACCGCCGGGACGCAGTATTTT. This gives the protein CAWSPTAGTQYF.